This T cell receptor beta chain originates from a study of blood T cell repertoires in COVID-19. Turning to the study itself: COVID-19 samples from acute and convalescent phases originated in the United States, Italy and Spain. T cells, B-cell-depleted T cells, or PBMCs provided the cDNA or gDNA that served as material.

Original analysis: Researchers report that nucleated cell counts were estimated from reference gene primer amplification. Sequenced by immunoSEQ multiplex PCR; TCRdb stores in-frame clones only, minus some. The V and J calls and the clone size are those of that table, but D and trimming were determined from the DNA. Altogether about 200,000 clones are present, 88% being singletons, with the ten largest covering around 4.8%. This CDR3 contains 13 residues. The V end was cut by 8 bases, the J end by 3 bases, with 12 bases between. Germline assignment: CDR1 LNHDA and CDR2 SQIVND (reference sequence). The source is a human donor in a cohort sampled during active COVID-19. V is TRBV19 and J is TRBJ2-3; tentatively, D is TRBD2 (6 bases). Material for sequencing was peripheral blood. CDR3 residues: CASAGLGTDTQYF. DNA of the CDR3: TGTGCCAGTGCGGGGTTAGGTACAGATACGCAGTATTTT.